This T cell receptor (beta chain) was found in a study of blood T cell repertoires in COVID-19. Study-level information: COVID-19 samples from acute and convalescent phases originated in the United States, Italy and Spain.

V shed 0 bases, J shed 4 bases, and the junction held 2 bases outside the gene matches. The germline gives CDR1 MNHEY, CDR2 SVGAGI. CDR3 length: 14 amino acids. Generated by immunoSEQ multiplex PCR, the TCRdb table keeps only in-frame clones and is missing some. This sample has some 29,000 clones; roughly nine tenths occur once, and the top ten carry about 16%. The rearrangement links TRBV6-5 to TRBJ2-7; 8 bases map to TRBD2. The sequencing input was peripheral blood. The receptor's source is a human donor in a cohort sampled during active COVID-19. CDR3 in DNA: TGTGCCAGCAGTTACTCGCGCGGGGGGTACGAGCAGTACTTC. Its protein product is CASSYSRGGYEQYF.